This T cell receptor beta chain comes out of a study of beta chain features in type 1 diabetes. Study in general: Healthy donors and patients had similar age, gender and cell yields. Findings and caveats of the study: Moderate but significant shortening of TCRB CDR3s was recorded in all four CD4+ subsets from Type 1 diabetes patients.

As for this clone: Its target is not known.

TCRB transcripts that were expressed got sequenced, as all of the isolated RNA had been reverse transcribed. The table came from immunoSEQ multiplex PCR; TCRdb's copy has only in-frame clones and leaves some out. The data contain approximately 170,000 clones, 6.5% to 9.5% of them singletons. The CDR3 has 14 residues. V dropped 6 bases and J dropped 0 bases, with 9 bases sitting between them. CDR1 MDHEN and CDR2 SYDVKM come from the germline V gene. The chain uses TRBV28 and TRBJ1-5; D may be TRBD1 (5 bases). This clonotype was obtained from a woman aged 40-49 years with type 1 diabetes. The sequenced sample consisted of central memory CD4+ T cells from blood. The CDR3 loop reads CASSSTASNQPQHF. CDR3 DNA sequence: TGTGCCAGCAGCTCGACAGCTAGCAATCAGCCCCAGCATTTT.